This T cell receptor beta chain was recovered during a study of spatial heterogeneity in lung cancer. There are many counts of this clonotype. Trimming removed 3 bases from V and 9 bases from J; junction bases left unmatched: 7. This CDR3 has 13 residues. Germline V lookup: CDR1 SGHRS, CDR2 YFSETQ. Sample time point: sample taken at primary tumor resection. There were 72 donors, all of them untreated patients with early-stage non-small cell lung cancer. Unsorted tumor, nontumor lung tissue or cryopreserved PBMC supplied the whole RNA. The library protocol tagged each TCR cDNA with a unique molecular identifier. TCRdb fed the 5' RACE reads into MiXCR, producing one record per CDR3 protein. The sample has about 48,000 distinct CDR3 sequences; under 6% are singletons.

The source is a male donor with early-stage non-small cell lung cancer. Source: PBMCs, taken at surgery. The V gene is TRBV5-1, the J gene TRBJ2-3, with 7 bases that match TRBD2. CDR3 amino acids: CASSSPTSDTQYF. DNA for the CDR3: TGCGCCAGCAGCTCTCCTACTAGCGACACGCAGTATTTT.